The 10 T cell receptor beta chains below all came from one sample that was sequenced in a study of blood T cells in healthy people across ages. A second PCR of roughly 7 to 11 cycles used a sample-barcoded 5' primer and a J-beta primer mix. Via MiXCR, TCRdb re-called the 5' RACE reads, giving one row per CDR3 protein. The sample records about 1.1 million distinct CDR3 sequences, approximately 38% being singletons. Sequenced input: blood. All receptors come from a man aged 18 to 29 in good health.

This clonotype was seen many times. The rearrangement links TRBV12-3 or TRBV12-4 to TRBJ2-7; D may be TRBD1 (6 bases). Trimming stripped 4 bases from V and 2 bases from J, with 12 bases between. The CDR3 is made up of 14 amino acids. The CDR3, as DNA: TGTGCCAGCAGTTCCACAGGGAACCCCTACGAGCAGTACTTC. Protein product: CASSSTGNPYEQYF.

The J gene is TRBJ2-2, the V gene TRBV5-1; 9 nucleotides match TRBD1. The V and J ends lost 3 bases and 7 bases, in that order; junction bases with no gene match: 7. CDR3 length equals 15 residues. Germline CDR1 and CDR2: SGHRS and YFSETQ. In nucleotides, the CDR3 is TGCGCCAGCAGCTCACGGGACAGGGTCGGCGGGGAGCTGTTTTTT. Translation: CASSSRDRVGGELFF.

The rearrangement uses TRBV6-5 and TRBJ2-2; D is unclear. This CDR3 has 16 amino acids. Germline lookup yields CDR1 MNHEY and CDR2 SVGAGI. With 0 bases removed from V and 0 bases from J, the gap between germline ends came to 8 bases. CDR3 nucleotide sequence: TGTGCCAGCAGTTACTCAGTCAGCGCGAACACCGGGGAGCTGTTTTTT. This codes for CASSYSVSANTGELFF.

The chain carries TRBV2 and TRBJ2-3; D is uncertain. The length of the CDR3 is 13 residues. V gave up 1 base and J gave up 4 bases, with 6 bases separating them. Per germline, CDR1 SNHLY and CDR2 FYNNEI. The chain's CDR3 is CASSEDHPDTQYF. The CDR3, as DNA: TGTGCCAGCAGTGAAGATCACCCAGATACGCAGTATTTT.

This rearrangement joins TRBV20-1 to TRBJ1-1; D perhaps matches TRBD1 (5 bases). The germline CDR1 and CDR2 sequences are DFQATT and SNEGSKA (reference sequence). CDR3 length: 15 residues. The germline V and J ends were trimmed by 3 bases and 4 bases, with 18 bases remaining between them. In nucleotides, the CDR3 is TGCAGTGCTAGTTGGAAGGGGTTTGTCGTCACTGAAGCTTTCTTT. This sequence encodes CSASWKGFVVTEAFF.

This CDR3 reads CASNIPPVRNYGYTF. Written as DNA, the CDR3 is TGTGCCAGCAACATACCTCCAGTGAGAAACTATGGCTACACCTTC. The rearrangement uses TRBV21-1 and TRBJ1-2. TRBV21-1 is tagged as a pseudogene. The CDR3 sequence is 15 residues long.

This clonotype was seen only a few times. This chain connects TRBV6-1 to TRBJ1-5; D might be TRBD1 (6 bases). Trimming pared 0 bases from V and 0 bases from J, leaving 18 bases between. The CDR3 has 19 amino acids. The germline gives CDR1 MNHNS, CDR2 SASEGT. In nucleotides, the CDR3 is TGTGCCAGCAGTGAAGCGCTGACAGGAAAAGCCTATAGCAATCAGCCCCAGCATTTT. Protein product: CASSEALTGKAYSNQPQHF.

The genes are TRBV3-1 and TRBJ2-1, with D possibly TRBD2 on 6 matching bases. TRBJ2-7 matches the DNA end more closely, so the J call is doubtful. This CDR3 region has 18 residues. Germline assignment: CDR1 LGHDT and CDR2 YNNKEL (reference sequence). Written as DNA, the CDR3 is TGTGCCAGCAGCCAAGATTTGGGAAGGGGAGGAACAACGAATGAGCAGTACTTC. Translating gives CASSQDLGRGGTTNEQYF.

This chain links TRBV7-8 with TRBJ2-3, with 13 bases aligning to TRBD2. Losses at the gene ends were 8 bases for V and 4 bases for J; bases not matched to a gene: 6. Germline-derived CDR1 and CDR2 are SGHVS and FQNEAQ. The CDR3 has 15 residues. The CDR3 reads CASDRTSGGSDTQYF. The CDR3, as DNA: TGTGCCAGCGATCGGACTAGCGGGGGTTCAGATACGCAGTATTTT.

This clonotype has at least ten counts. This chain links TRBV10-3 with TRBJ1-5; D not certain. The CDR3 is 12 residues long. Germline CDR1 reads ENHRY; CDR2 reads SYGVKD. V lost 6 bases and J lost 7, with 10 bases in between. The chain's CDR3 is CAIRAVGQPQHF. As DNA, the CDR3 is TGTGCCATCAGAGCGGTCGGGCAGCCCCAGCATTTT.